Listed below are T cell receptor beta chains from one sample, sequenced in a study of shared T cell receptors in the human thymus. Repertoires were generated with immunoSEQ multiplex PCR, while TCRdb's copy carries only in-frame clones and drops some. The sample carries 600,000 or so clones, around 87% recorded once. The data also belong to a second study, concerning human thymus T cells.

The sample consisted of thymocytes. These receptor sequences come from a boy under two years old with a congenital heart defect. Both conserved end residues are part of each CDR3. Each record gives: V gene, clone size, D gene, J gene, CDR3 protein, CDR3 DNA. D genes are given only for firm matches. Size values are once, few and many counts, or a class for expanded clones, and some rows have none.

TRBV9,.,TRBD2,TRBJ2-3,CASSAPGLAGVTDTQYF,TGTGCCAGCAGCGCCCCTGGACTAGCGGGAGTCACAGATACGCAGTATTTT
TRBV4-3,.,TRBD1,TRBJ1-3,CASSQLRAPGTGGTHSGNTIYF,TGCGCCAGCAGCCAGCTGCGCGCTCCCGGGACAGGGGGTACCCACTCTGGAAACACCATATATTTT
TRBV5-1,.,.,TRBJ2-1,CASSLVTYNEQFF,TGCGCCAGCAGCTTGGTAACCTACAATGAGCAGTTCTTC
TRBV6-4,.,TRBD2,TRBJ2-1,CASSAGGRAALRDEQFF,TGTGCCAGCAGTGCTGGCGGGAGGGCGGCTTTAAGGGATGAGCAGTTCTTC
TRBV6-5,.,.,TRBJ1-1,CASSYTSTGNTEAFF,TGTGCCAGCAGTTACACCTCGACAGGGAACACTGAAGCTTTCTTT
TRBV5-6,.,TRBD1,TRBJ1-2,CASNPRDSNSRGLNTF,TGTGCCAGCAACCCACGGGACAGCAACTCACGGGGTCTCAACACCTTC
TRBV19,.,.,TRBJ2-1,CASSIRQHNEQFF,TGTGCCAGTAGTATCCGACAGCACAATGAGCAGTTCTTC
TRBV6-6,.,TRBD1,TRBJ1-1,CASSHRTGVKWTEAFF,TGTGCCAGCAGTCACAGGACAGGGGTTAAGTGGACTGAAGCTTTCTTT
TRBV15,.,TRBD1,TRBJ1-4,CATSSPSMHWDRGLTNEKLFF,TGTGCCACCAGCAGTCCCTCTATGCATTGGGACAGGGGACTAACTAATGAAAAACTGTTTTTT
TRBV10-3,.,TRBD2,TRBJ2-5,CAISFSSGGAETQYF,TGTGCCATCAGCTTTTCTAGCGGGGGGGCGGAGACCCAGTACTTC
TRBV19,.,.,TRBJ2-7,CASSPGRHTKSSYEQYF,TGTGCCAGTAGCCCCGGCCGGCATACTAAGAGCTCCTACGAGCAGTACTTC
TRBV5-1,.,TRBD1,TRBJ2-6,CASSSRDRGSFSGANVLTF,TGCGCCAGCAGCTCAAGGGACAGGGGTTCATTCTCTGGGGCCAACGTCCTGACTTTC
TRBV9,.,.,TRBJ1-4,CASNKKANEKLFF,TGTGCCAGCAACAAAAAAGCTAATGAAAAACTGTTTTTT
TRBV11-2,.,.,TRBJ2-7,CASSLGGGRSVSYEQYF,TGTGCCAGCAGCTTAGGGGGGGGCCGCTCCGTCTCCTACGAGCAGTACTTC
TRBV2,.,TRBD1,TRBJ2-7,CASSDRHRGPPYEQYF,TGTGCCAGCAGTGATAGGCACAGGGGGCCTCCCTACGAGCAGTACTTC
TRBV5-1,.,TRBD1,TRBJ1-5,CASSLGTGGNQPQHF,TGCGCCAGCAGCTTGGGGACAGGGGGCAATCAGCCCCAGCATTTT
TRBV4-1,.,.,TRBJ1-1,CASSQEDNLTPQGTDTEAFF,TGCGCCAGCAGCCAAGAAGACAACCTGACTCCACAGGGCACGGACACTGAAGCTTTCTTT
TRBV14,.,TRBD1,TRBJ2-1,CASSLLQGAVYNEQFF,TGTGCCAGCAGCTTACTCCAGGGGGCGGTGTACAATGAGCAGTTCTTC
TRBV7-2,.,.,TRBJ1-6,CASSRRGDNAENSPLHF,TGTGCCAGCAGCCGCAGGGGCGATAATGCTGAGAATTCACCCCTCCACTTT
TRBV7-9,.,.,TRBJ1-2,CASSLDNGAELYGYTF,TGTGCCAGCAGCTTAGATAATGGGGCAGAACTTTATGGCTACACCTTC
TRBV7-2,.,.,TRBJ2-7,CASSLVSVYEQYF,TGTGCCAGCAGCTTAGTCTCCGTCTACGAGCAGTACTTC
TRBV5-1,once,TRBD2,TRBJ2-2,CASRRTSGDTGELFF,TGCGCCAGCAGACGGACTAGCGGGGACACCGGGGAGCTGTTTTTT
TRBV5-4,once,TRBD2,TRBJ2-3,CASSLLVSGTADTQYF,TGTGCCAGCAGCTTGTTAGTTAGCGGGACGGCAGATACGCAGTATTTT
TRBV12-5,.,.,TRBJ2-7,CASGLVLGRVNEQYF,TGTGCTAGTGGTTTGGTACTTGGCAGGGTGAACGAGCAGTACTTC
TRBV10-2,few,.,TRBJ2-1,CASSEGQGNYNEQFF,TGCGCCAGCAGTGAAGGGCAGGGTAACTACAATGAGCAGTTCTTC
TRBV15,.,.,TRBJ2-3,CATSRAAQEGGARNTQYF,TGTGCCACCAGCAGAGCGGCCCAGGAGGGGGGGGCTCGGAATACGCAGTATTTT
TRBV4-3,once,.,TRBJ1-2,CASSQVGASKYGYTF,TGCGCCAGCAGCCAAGTGGGGGCAAGCAAATATGGCTACACCTTC
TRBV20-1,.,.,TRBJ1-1,CSSGMSTEAFF,TGCAGTTCCGGGATGTCCACTGAAGCTTTCTTT
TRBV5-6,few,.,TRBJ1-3,CASSLAVISGNTIYF,TGTGCCAGCAGCTTGGCAGTTATATCTGGAAACACCATATATTTT
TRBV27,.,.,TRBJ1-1,CASSFHRETNEAFF,TGTGCCAGCAGTTTTCACAGGGAAACAAATGAAGCTTTCTTT
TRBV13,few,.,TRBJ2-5,CASSPQGLETQYF,TGTGCCAGCAGCCCACAGGGATTGGAGACCCAGTACTTC
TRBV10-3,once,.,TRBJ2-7,CAISAAVASVNLNSYEQYF,TGTGCCATCAGTGCGGCGGTGGCCTCCGTAAACCTCAATTCCTACGAGCAGTACTTC
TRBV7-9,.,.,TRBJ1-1,CASSLMYREMNTEAFF,TGTGCCAGCAGCCTAATGTACAGGGAGATGAACACTGAAGCTTTCTTT
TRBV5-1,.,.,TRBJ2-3,CASVLRPNGLDTQYF,TGCGCCAGCGTTCTACGCCCCAATGGACTCGATACGCAGTATTTT
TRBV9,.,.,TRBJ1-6,CASSVGSETPLHF,TGTGCCAGCAGCGTAGGGAGCGAGACACCCCTCCACTTT
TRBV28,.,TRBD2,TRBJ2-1,CASSLKLAEAGAALSYNEQFF,TGTGCCAGCAGTTTAAAGTTGGCAGAGGCGGGAGCAGCTCTTTCCTACAATGAGCAGTTCTTC
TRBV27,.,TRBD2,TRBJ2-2,CASSLWGGEEGGELFF,TGTGCCAGCAGTTTATGGGGAGGGGAAGAAGGCGGGGAGCTGTTTTTT
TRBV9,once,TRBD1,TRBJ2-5,CASSQGGQGARGETQYF,TGTGCCAGCAGCCAAGGGGGGCAGGGGGCTCGGGGAGAGACCCAGTACTTC
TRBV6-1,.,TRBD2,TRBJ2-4,CASFPREGCDIQYF,TGTGCCAGCTTTCCTAGGGAGGGGTGCGACATTCAGTACTTC
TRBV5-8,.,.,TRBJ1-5,CASSLEEGSQPQHF,TGTGCCAGCAGCTTGGAAGAGGGCAGTCAGCCCCAGCATTTT
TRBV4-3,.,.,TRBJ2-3,CASSQESNRNTDTQYF,TGCGCCAGCAGCCAAGAATCGAACAGGAACACAGATACGCAGTATTTT
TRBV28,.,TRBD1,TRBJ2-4,CASSSTGQGSPLAKNIQYF,TGTGCCAGCAGTTCGACGGGACAGGGGTCACCTCTAGCCAAAAACATTCAGTACTTC
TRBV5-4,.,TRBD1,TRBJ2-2,CASSGTANTGELFF,TGTGCCAGTTCCGGGACAGCGAACACCGGGGAGCTGTTTTTT